What follows are 21 T cell receptor beta chains derived from one specimen sequenced in a study of control samples from healthy donors and cancer patients. Repertoires were generated with immunoSEQ multiplex PCR, while TCRdb's copy carries only in-frame clones and drops some. The sample lists about 160,000 clones; around 93% were seen once. The sample comprised blood. These receptor sequences come from a woman aged 55-69 years in good health.

As concerns this clone: The same CDR3 can be traced to other DNA sequences in this sample. This chain joins TRBV30 and TRBJ1-2; D is unresolved. The V gene's germline CDR1 is GTSNPN and CDR2 SVGIG (reference sequence). Deletions cut 1 base from V and 1 base from J, with 7 bases between. The CDR3 is 13 residues long. CDR3 DNA sequence: TGTGCCTGGAGTGCTGGACGTAACTATGGCTACACCTTC. Translated, it gives CAWSAGRNYGYTF. The full variable domain, completed using reference TRBV30 and TRBJ1-2, is SQTIHQWPATLVQPVGSPLSLECTVEGTSNPNLYWYRQAAGRGLQLLFYSVGIGQISSEVPQNLSASRPQDRQFILSSKKLLLSDSGFYLCAWSAGRNYGYTFGSGTRLTVV.

This clone was counted once. The chain employs TRBV5-8 and TRBJ2-3; 11 bases align to TRBD2. This CDR3 region has 17 residues. The ends lost 0 bases at V and 3 bases at J; junction bases unmatched: 6. CDR1 and CDR2 (germline): SGHTS, YDEGEE. The CDR3 DNA is TGTGCCAGCAGCTTGGCCTTGACTAGCGGGGAGACAGATACGCAGTATTTT. Its protein product is CASSLALTSGETDTQYF.

In its sample, this clone was seen once. J is TRBJ1-2 and V is TRBV5-8, with TRBD1 as a possible D gene (6 bases). V shed 1 base and J shed 8 bases, with 15 bases lying between them. Germline-derived CDR1 and CDR2 are SGHTS and YDEGEE. The CDR3 consists of 14 residues. The CDR3 sequence is CASSLRGSRLGYTF. The CDR3 DNA follows: TGTGCCAGCAGCTTGAGGGGGAGCCGGCTGGGCTACACCTTC.

CDR3 residues: CASSDRSPLHF. Here the CDR3 DNA reads TGTGCCAGCAGTGACCGGTCACCCCTCCACTTT. The chain uses TRBV2 and TRBJ1-6; D unresolved. With 3 bases removed from V and 10 bases from J, the gap between germline ends came to 4 bases. There are 11 residues in the CDR3. The germline V gene has CDR1 SNHLY and CDR2 FYNNEI.

This chain joins TRBV9 and TRBJ2-1; D possibly matches TRBD1 or TRBD2 (5 bases each). The CDR3 has 21 residues. Germline V gene sequence: CDR1 SGDLS, CDR2 YYNGEE. Trimming removed 0 bases from V and 8 bases from J, with 33 bases in between. The CDR3 loop reads CASSVAPGDVGRRPASDEQFF. In DNA form, the CDR3 reads TGTGCCAGCAGCGTAGCTCCCGGGGACGTAGGACGGAGGCCGGCTTCTGATGAGCAGTTCTTC.

The V call is TRBV6-6, the J call TRBJ2-3; no clear D. CDR3 size: 12 residues. Trimming pared 5 bases from V and 4 bases from J, leaving 7 bases between. Germline CDR1 MNHNY, CDR2 SVGAGI (reference sequence). This CDR3 is CASSRSSDTQYF. Here the CDR3 DNA reads TGTGCCAGCAGTAGAAGTTCAGATACGCAGTATTTT.

In DNA, the CDR3 is TGTGCCAGCAGCGCCAGCGGGGGGTCTAAGTACGAGCAGTACTTC. Its translation: CASSASGGSKYEQYF. The chain uses TRBV7-3 and TRBJ2-7, with 9 bases matching TRBD2. Losses at the gene ends were 5 bases for V and 4 bases for J; bases not matched to a gene: 9. The CDR3 totals 15 residues. Germline CDR1 and CDR2: SGHTA and FQGTGA. The whole variable domain, filled in from reference TRBV7-3 and TRBJ2-7, reads GAGVSQTPSNKVTEKGKYVELRCDPISGHTALYWYRQSLGQGPEFLIYFQGTGAADDSGLPNDRFFAVRPEGSVSTLKIQRTERGDSAVYLCASSASGGSKYEQYFGPGTRLTVT.

The chain is built from TRBV6-6 and TRBJ1-3; 7 positions match TRBD1. The germline V gene encodes CDR1 MNHNY and CDR2 SVGAGI (reference sequence). This CDR3 is built from 16 residues. J gave up 0 bases and V 4 bases, and 6 bases lay outside the gene matches. CDR3 DNA sequence: TGTGCCAGCAGTTCCCCGGACAGGAACTCTGGAAACACCATATATTTT. This gives the protein CASSSPDRNSGNTIYF.

The chain is built from TRBV11-1 and TRBJ1-1; D is unclear. Germline CDR1 is SGHAT and CDR2 is FQDESV (reference sequence). V shed 5 bases and J shed 1 base, with 11 bases lying between them. The CDR3 extends over 14 amino acids. The CDR3 protein is CASSQETTNTEAFF. CDR3 sequence (DNA): TGTGCCAGCAGCCAGGAAACAACGAACACTGAAGCTTTCTTT.

V gene TRBV5-1 combines with J gene TRBJ1-1; TRBD1 aligns across 7 bases. Germline assignment: CDR1 SGHRS and CDR2 YFSETQ. J lost 6 bases, V lost 0 bases, and 5 bases had no gene match. The CDR3 length is 14 residues. The CDR3 region has the DNA TGCGCCAGCAGCTTGGACAGGGGAGTGGCTGAAGCTTTCTTT. Amino acid sequence: CASSLDRGVAEAFF.

The rearrangement uses TRBV4-3 and TRBJ2-1, with 10 bases aligning to TRBD1. This CDR3 contains 15 residues. V trimming: 4 bases; J trimming: 11 bases; junction bases outside the gene matches: 11. Per the germline V gene, CDR1 is LGHNA and CDR2 is YSLEER. CDR3 bases: TGCGCCAGCAGCCGCACCCGGGACAGGGGACCAAAGCAGTTCTTC. Translated: CASSRTRDRGPKQFF.

The gene calls are TRBV19 and TRBJ2-3; weak D call: TRBD2 (5 bases). Germline V lookup: CDR1 LNHDA, CDR2 SQIVND (reference sequence). The V end was cut by 6 bases, the J end by 2 bases, with 15 bases between. CDR3 size: 15 residues. CDR3 nucleotide sequence: TGTGCCAGTAGCAGGACGCCGGGGTACACAGATACGCAGTATTTT. As protein: CASSRTPGYTDTQYF.

CDR3 DNA: TGCAGCACACGCCGCCAGGGAGACACTGAAGCTTTCTTT. This sequence encodes CSTRRQGDTEAFF. This chain connects TRBV29-1 to TRBJ1-1; perhaps TRBD1 as D (5 bases). Germline CDR1 reads SQVTM; CDR2 reads ANQGSEA. V was cut by 8 bases and J by 3 bases, with 16 bases left in between. CDR3 size: 13 residues.

The chain recombines TRBV5-1 with TRBJ1-1; 8 bases map to TRBD1. Germline CDR1 and CDR2: SGHRS and YFSETQ. This CDR3 comprises 14 residues. The trim removed 4 bases at V and 1 base at J, leaving 3 bases unmatched. The CDR3, as DNA: TGCGCCAGCAGCCCTACAGGGGGGAACACTGAAGCTTTCTTT. Its protein product is CASSPTGGNTEAFF.

This sequence joins TRBV3-1 (or the pseudogene TRBV3-2) and TRBJ1-2; possibly TRBD1 for D (5 bases). Trimming shortened V by 5 bases and J by 0 bases, and 10 bases separated the two germline ends. Germline loops: CDR1 LGHDT, CDR2 YNNKEL (reference sequence). This CDR3 contains 14 residues. This chain's CDR3 is CASSSQGANYGYTF. In DNA form, the CDR3 reads TGTGCCAGCAGCTCTCAGGGAGCTAACTATGGCTACACCTTC.

The table lists this clone with a count of one. The chain links TRBV11-3 to TRBJ1-4, with D perhaps TRBD1 (6 bases). Germline assignment: CDR1 SGHNT and CDR2 YENEEA. The CDR3 is 17 residues long. V was clipped by 0 bases and J by 3 bases, with 14 bases between them. The CDR3 is CASSLESAGQPNEKLFF. CDR3 nucleotide sequence: TGTGCCAGCAGCTTAGAATCGGCAGGACAGCCTAATGAAAAACTGTTTTTT.

This sequence joins TRBV6-1 and TRBJ1-2; 10 nucleotides line up with TRBD1. The CDR3 is 14 residues long. The germline gives CDR1 MNHNS, CDR2 SASEGT. The trim removed 3 bases at V and 8 bases at J, leaving 6 bases unmatched. CDR3 sequence: CASSDGDRGRGYTF. The CDR3 nucleotides read TGTGCCAGCAGTGACGGCGACAGGGGGCGAGGCTACACCTTC.

The genes are TRBV4-2 and TRBJ1-4, with D perhaps TRBD1 (6 bases). There are 16 residues in the CDR3. CDR1 LGHNA and CDR2 YNFKEQ come from the germline V gene. The V end was cut by 1 base, the J end by 7 bases, with 16 bases between. The CDR3 region is CASSQALTGTGEKLFF. For the CDR3, the DNA is TGTGCCAGCAGCCAAGCCCTTACAGGGACGGGTGAAAAACTGTTTTTT.

The chain combines TRBV28 with TRBJ1-5; TRBD1 matches at 7 bases. Per germline, CDR1 MDHEN and CDR2 SYDVKM. CDR3 length equals 12 residues. The V gene end was trimmed by 10 bases and the J gene end by 9 bases; junction bases not matched to a gene: 9. The CDR3 loop is CATGTEYRPQHF. CDR3 coding DNA: TGTGCCACAGGGACAGAATATCGGCCCCAGCATTTT.

The chain links TRBV6-1 to TRBJ2-7; 7 bases align to TRBD1. V lost 3 bases and J lost 3; bases outside the gene matches: 8. CDR1 is MNHNS, CDR2 SASEGT, per germline. The CDR3 runs to 15 residues. The CDR3 DNA is TGTGCCAGCAGTGATAGGGACAGTTCAGGCTACGAGCAGTACTTC. Its translation: CASSDRDSSGYEQYF.

The chain joins TRBV10-2 to TRBJ1-4; D not certain. The germline V gene has CDR1 WSHSY and CDR2 SAAADI. The germline V and J ends were trimmed by 4 bases and 7 bases, with 13 bases remaining between them. CDR3 size: 14 residues. The CDR3 DNA is TGCGCCAGCAGTGCTGGGGTAGGGTCTGAAAAACTGTTTTTT. Its translation: CASSAGVGSEKLFF.